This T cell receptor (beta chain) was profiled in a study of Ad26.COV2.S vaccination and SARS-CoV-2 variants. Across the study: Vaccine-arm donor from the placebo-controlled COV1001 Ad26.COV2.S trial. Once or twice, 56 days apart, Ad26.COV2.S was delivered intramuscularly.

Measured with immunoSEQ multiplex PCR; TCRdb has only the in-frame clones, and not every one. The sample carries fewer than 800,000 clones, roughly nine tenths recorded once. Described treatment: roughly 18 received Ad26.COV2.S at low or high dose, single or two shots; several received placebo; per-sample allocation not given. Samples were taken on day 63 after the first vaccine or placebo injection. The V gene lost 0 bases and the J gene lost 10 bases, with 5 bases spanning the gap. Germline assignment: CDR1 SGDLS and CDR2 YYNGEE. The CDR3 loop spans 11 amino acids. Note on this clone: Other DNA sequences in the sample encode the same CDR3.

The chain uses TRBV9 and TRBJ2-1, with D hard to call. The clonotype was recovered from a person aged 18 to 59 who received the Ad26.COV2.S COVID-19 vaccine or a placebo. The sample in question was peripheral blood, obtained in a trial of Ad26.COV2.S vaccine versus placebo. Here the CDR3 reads CASSVGVEQFF. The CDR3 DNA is TGTGCCAGCAGCGTAGGGGTGGAGCAGTTCTTC.